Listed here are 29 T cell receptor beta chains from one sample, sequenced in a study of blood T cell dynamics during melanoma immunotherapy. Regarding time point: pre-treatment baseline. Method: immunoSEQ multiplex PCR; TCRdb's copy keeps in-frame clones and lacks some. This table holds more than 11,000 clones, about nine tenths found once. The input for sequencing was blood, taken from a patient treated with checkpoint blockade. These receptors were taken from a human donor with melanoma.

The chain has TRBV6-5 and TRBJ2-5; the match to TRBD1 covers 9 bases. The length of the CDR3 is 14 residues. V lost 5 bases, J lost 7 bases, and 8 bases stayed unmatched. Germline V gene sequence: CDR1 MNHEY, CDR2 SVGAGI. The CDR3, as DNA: TGTGCCAGCAGTCAAAACAGGGGACAGGGGACCCAGTACTTC. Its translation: CASSQNRGQGTQYF.

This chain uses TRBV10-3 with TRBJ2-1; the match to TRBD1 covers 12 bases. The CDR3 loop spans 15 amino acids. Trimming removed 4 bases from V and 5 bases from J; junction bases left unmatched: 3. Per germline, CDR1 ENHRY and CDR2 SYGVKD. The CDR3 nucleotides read TGTGCCATCAGTGGCGGGACAGGGGGCAACAATGAGCAGTTCTTC. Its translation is CAISGGTGGNNEQFF.

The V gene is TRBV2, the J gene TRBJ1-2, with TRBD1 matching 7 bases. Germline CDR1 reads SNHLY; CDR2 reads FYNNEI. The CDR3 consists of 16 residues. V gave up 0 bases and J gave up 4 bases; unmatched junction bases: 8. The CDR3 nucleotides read TGTGCCAGCAGTGAAGCGGGGGCAGGGGGGGTCTATGGCTACACCTTC. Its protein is CASSEAGAGGVYGYTF.

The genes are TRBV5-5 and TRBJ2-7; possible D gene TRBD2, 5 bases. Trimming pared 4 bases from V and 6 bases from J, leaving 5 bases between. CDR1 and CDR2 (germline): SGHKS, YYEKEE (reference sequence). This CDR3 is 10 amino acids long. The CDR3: CASSGGEQYV. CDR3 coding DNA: TGTGCCAGCAGCGGAGGCGAGCAGTACGTC.

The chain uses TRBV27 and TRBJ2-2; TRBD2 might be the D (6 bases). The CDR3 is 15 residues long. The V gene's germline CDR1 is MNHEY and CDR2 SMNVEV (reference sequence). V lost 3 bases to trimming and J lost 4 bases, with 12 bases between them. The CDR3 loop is CASSLAGRTTGELFF. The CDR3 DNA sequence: TGTGCCAGCAGTTTGGCGGGACGGACCACCGGGGAGCTGTTTTTT.

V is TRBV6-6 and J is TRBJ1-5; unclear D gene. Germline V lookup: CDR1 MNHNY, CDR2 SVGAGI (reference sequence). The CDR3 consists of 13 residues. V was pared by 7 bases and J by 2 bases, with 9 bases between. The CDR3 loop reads CASTQDGNQPQHF. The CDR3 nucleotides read TGTGCCAGCACCCAAGACGGCAATCAGCCCCAGCATTTT.

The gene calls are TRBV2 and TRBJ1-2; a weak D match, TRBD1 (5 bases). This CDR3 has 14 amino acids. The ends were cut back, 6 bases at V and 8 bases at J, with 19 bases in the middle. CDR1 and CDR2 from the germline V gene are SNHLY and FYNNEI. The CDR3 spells CASRAAGTLKGYTF. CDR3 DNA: TGTGCCAGCAGGGCCGCCGGGACCCTTAAGGGCTACACCTTC.

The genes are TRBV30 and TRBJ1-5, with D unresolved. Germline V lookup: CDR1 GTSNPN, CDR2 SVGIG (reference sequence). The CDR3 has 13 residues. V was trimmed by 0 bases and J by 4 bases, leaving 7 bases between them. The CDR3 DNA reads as TGTGCCTGGAGTGTACGGTCTAATCAGCCCCAGCATTTT. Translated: CAWSVRSNQPQHF.

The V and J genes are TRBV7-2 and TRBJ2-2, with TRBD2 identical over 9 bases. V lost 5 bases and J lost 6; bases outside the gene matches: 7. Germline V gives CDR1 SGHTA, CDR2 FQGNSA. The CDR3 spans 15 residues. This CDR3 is CASSPTSGSPGELFF. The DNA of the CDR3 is TGTGCCAGCAGCCCGACTAGCGGAAGTCCCGGGGAGCTGTTTTTT.

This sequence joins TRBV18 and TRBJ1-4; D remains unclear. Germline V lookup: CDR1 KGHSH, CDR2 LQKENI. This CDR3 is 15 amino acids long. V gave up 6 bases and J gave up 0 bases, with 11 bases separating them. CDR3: CASSPYTSTNEKLFF. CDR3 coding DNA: TGTGCCAGCTCCCCCTACACATCAACTAATGAAAAACTGTTTTTT.

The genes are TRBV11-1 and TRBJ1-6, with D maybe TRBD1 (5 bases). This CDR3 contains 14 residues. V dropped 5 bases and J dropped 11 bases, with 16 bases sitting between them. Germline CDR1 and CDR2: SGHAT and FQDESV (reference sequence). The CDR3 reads CASSHLGPGTPLHF. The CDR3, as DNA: TGTGCCAGCAGCCACCTGGGGCCAGGAACACCCCTCCACTTT.

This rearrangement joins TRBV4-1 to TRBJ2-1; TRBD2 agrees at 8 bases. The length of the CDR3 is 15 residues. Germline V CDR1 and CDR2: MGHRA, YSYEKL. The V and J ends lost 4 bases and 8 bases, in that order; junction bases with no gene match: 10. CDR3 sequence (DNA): TGCGCCAGCAGCCCCGGGAGGGGTCGGGGTGATGAGCAGTTCTTC. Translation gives CASSPGRGRGDEQFF.

DNA for the CDR3: TGTGCCAGCAGCTTAGGGGGGACATTCTCCTACGAGCAGTACTTC. Translating it yields CASSLGGTFSYEQYF. This rearrangement joins TRBV7-6 to TRBJ2-7, with a tentative D call TRBD1 (6 bases). This CDR3 is 15 amino acids long. The V gene lost 1 base and the J gene lost 0 bases, with 10 bases spanning the gap. Germline CDR1 is SGHVS and CDR2 is FNYEAQ.

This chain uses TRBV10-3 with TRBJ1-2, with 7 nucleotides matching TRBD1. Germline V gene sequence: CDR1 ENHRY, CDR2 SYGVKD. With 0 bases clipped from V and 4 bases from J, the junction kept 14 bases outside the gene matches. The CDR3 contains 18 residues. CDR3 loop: CAISESPGGSDAVYGYTF. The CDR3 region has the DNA TGTGCCATCAGTGAGTCCCCAGGGGGTTCAGATGCCGTCTATGGCTACACCTTC.

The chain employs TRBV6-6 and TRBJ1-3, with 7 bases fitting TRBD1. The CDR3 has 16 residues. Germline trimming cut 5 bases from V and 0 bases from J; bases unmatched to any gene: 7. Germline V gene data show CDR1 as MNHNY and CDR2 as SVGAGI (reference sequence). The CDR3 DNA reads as TGTGCCAGCAGTCCCCGACAGGGCCTCTCTGGAAACACCATATATTTT. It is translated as CASSPRQGLSGNTIYF.

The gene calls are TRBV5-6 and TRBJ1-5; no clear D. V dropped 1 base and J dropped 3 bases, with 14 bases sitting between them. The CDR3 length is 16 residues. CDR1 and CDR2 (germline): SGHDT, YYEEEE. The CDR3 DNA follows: TGTGCCAGCAGCTTGTTCGGCTTCAATAACAATCAGCCCCAGCATTTT. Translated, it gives CASSLFGFNNNQPQHF.

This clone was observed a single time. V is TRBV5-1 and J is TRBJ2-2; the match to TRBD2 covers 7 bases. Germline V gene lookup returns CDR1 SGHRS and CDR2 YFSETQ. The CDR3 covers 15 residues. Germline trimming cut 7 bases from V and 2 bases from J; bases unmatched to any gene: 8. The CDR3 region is CASGLTSSNTGELFF. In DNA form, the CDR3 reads TGCGCCAGCGGGCTGACTAGCAGCAACACCGGGGAGCTGTTTTTT.

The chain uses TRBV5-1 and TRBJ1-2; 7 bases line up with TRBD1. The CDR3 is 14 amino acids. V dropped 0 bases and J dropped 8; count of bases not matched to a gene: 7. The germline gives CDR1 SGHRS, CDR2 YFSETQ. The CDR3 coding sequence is TGCGCCAGCAGCTTGGGACAGGGCATAGGAGGCTACACCTTC. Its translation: CASSLGQGIGGYTF.

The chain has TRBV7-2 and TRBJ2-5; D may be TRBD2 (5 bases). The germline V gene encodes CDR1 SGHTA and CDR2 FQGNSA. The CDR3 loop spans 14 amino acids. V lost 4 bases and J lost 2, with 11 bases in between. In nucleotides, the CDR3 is TGTGCCAGCAGCTCCCCAGCGGTACAAGAGACCCAGTACTTC. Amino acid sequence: CASSSPAVQETQYF.

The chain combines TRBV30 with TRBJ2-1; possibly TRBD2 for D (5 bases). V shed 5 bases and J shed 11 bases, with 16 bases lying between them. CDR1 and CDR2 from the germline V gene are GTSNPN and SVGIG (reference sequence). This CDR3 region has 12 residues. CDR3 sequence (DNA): TGTGCCTGGCAAAGTTTGTCCGGGAAGCAGTTCTTC. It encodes CAWQSLSGKQFF.

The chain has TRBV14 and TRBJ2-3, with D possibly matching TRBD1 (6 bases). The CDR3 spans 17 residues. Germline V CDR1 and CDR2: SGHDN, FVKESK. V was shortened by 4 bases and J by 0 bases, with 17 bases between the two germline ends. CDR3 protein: CASSPIGGVSSTDTQYF. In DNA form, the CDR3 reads TGTGCCAGCAGCCCTATAGGGGGTGTTTCTAGCACAGATACGCAGTATTTT.

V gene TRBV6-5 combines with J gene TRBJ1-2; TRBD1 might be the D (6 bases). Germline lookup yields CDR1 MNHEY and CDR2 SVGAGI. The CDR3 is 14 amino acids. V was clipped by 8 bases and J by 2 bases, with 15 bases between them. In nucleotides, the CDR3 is TGTGCCAGCGTCTCACTTAGGGGGAACTATGGCTACACCTTC. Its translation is CASVSLRGNYGYTF.

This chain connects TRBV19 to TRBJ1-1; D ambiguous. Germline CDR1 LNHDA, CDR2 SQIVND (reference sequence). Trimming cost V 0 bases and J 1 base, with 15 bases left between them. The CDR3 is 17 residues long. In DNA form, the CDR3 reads TGTGCCAGTAGTATAGATCCGGGCCAAACCGGGAACACTGAAGCTTTCTTT. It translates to CASSIDPGQTGNTEAFF.

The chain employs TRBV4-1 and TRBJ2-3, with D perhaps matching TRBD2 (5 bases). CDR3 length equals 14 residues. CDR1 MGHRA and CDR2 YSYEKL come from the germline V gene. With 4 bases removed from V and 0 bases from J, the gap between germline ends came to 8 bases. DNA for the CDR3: TGCGCCAGCAGCCGTGGACTGAGCACAGATACGCAGTATTTT. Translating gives CASSRGLSTDTQYF.

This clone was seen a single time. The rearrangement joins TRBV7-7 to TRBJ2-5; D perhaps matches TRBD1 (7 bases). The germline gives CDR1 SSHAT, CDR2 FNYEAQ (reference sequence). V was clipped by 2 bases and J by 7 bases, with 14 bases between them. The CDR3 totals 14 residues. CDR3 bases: TGTGCCAGCAGCTTACAGGGGGGATGGGGGACCCAGTACTTC. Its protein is CASSLQGGWGTQYF.

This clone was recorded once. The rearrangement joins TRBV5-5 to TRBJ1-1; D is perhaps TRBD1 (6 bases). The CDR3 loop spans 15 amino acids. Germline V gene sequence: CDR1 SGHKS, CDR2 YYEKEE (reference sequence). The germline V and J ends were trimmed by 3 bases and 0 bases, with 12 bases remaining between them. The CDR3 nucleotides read TGTGCCAGCAGCTCGACAGGCCTCATGAACACTGAAGCTTTCTTT. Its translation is CASSSTGLMNTEAFF.

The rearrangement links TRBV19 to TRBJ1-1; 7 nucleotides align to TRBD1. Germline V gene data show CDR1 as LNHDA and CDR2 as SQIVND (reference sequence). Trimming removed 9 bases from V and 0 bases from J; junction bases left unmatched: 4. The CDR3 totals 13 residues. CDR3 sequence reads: CASRQGMNTEAFF. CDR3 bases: TGTGCCAGCCGACAGGGTATGAACACTGAAGCTTTCTTT.

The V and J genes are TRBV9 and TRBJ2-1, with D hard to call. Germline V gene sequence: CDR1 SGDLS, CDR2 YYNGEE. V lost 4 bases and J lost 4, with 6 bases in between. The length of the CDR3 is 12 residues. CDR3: CASSPSYNEQFF. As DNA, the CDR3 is TGTGCCAGCAGCCCGAGTTACAATGAGCAGTTCTTC.

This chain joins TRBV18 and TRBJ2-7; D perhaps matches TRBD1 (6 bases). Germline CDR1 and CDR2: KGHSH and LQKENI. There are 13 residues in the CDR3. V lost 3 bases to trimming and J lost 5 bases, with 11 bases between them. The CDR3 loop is CASSPNRVDEQYV. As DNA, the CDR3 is TGTGCCAGCTCACCCAACAGGGTGGACGAGCAGTACGTC.